These T cell receptor beta chains were read from a single sample in a study of PD-L1 blockade in urothelial cancer. Measured with immunoSEQ multiplex PCR; TCRdb has only the in-frame clones, and not every one. The sample holds roughly 50,000 clones; roughly 80% are singletons and the top ten take 8.8%. This sample comprised PBMCs, obtained around atezolizumab (anti-PD-L1) treatment. The source is an older man with urothelial cancer. Both conserved end residues are part of each CDR3. D genes are given only for firm matches.

D | J | V | CDR3
- | TRBJ2-4 | TRBV2 | CASSEEAGKNIQYF
- | TRBJ2-3 | TRBV5-5 | CASNYGTPRDTQYF
TRBD1 | TRBJ1-2 | TRBV7-9 | CASSPPSSTGHGYTF
TRBD1 | TRBJ1-2 | TRBV29-1 | CSVGQGRGGYTF
TRBD1 | TRBJ1-3 | TRBV28 | CASSSHDRGSGNTIYF
TRBD1 | TRBJ1-3 | TRBV28 | CASSTGTVSGNTIYF
TRBD1 | TRBJ1-1 | TRBV6-5 | CASRGGQLNTEAFF
- | TRBJ2-3 | TRBV1 | CTSSQRWGGTDTQYF
TRBD1 | TRBJ1-2 | TRBV6-5 | CASSPPPGQGSGYTF
- | TRBJ2-2 | TRBV19 | CASIGLYTGELFF
TRBD1 | TRBJ1-1 | TRBV4-2 | CASTISTGHTEAFF
TRBD1 | TRBJ2-3 | TRBV5-6 | CASSLAGGADTDTQYF
- | TRBJ1-1 | TRBV6-1 | CASSEAKSGETEAFF
- | TRBJ2-7 | TRBV6-5 | CASTRDGGEQYF
- | TRBJ2-5 | TRBV4-1 | CASSQEASSGMVRETQYF
TRBD2 | TRBJ2-1 | TRBV10-3 | CAISEPAGTSGYNEQFF
TRBD1 | TRBJ2-1 | TRBV5-1 | CASSYTGGLKGEQFF
TRBD1 | TRBJ2-1 | TRBV9 | CASSPQGAPYNEQFF
- | TRBJ2-2 | TRBV19 | CAVGRSVNTGELFF
- | TRBJ2-5 | TRBV6-6 | CASSYADYQETQYF
- | TRBJ1-2 | TRBV18 | CASSPGGVGYTF
TRBD1 | TRBJ1-2 | TRBV2 | CASSLRQGGFRDTF
TRBD1 | TRBJ1-5 | TRBV7-2 | CASSRDSDNQPQHF
- | TRBJ1-3 | TRBV6-5 | CASSTGQRNTIYF
- | TRBJ1-5 | TRBV19 | CASSVRQAYSNQPQHF
- | TRBJ1-5 | TRBV2 | CASSVGQYSNQPQHF